The 27 T cell receptor beta chains below were found in one sample sequenced in a study of shared clonotypes between healthy human individuals. The data were produced by immunoSEQ multiplex PCR, yet TCRdb's version contains in-frame clones alone and is incomplete. The data contain approximately 500,000 clones, more than 65% of them singletons. The source material was PBMCs. Source of these receptors: a woman in her thirties or forties in good health. Some clones in this sample may be carry-over from other donors' samples.

Details on this clone: This likely came from a read error, as a far larger clone is one base away. The rearrangement uses TRBV30 and TRBJ2-7; D is unresolved. The CDR3 is 12 amino acids. V was cut by 5 bases and J by 5 bases, with 13 bases left in between. Looked up from germline, CDR1 is GTSNPN and CDR2 is SVGIG (reference sequence). CDR3 amino acids: CAWGRHLHEQYF. The CDR3 nucleotides read TGTGCCTGGGGTCGACACCTCCACGAGCAGTACTTC.

The V gene is TRBV29-1, the J gene TRBJ2-1; D may match TRBD1 or TRBD2 (7 bases each). V lost 3 bases to trimming and J lost 2 bases, with 23 bases between them. This CDR3 comprises 18 residues. Germline V gives CDR1 SQVTM, CDR2 ANQGSEA. The CDR3 nucleotides read TGCAGCGTTGAGAATTCTTTTGGAGCGGGACAGACCTACAATGAGCAGTTCTTC. Residues: CSVENSFGAGQTYNEQFF.

V and J are TRBV29-1 and TRBJ1-4; D unclear. The V end was cut by 6 bases, the J end by 7 bases, with 18 bases between. The CDR3 length is 14 residues. CDR1 and CDR2 (germline): SQVTM, ANQGSEA. This CDR3 is CSVQSVNRGEKLFF. The CDR3 region has the DNA TGCAGCGTCCAATCGGTGAACCGGGGTGAAAAACTGTTTTTT.

This clone was seen only once. This rearrangement joins TRBV27 to TRBJ1-3; D gene unclear. Trimming pared 2 bases from V and 0 bases from J, leaving 8 bases between. The length of the CDR3 is 15 residues. Germline CDR1 is MNHEY and CDR2 is SMNVEV (reference sequence). CDR3 amino acids: CASSLEGSSGNTIYF. The CDR3 bases are TGTGCCAGCAGTTTAGAAGGCAGCTCTGGAAACACCATATATTTT.

This clone was seen a handful of times. V is TRBV28 and J is TRBJ2-4; D is undetermined. Germline lookup yields CDR1 MDHEN and CDR2 SYDVKM. Trimming took off 0 bases at V and 3 bases at J, with 9 bases between the two ends. The CDR3 contains 15 residues. The chain's CDR3 is CASSLWDLGKNIQYF. In nucleotides, the CDR3 is TGTGCCAGCAGTTTATGGGATTTAGGCAAAAACATTCAGTACTTC.

This chain joins TRBV7-9 and TRBJ2-3; 10 bases agree with TRBD2. V was pared by 1 base and J by 1 base, with 5 bases of the junction left unmatched. Germline V gives CDR1 SEHNR, CDR2 FQNEAQ (reference sequence). The CDR3 extends over 17 amino acids. In nucleotides, the CDR3 is TGTGCCAGCAGCTTAGTAGTAGCGGGAGGCCGCACAGATACGCAGTATTTT. It codes for CASSLVVAGGRTDTQYF.

This rearrangement joins TRBV5-1 to TRBJ2-2, with a weak D call TRBD1 (6 bases). The CDR3 is 15 amino acids. V was trimmed by 6 bases and J by 0 bases, leaving 12 bases between them. Germline CDR1 and CDR2: SGHRS and YFSETQ. CDR3 DNA: TGCGCCAGCAAAGTACAGGGAACGAACACCGGGGAGCTGTTTTTT. It yields the protein CASKVQGTNTGELFF.

This clone was recorded a few times. The chain couples TRBV28 to TRBJ2-4, with 10 bases matching TRBD2. V dropped 5 bases and J dropped 1; count of bases not matched to a gene: 8. The germline V gene has CDR1 MDHEN and CDR2 SYDVKM. The CDR3 is 17 amino acids. The CDR3: CASSPAGGGAAKNIQYF. In DNA form, the CDR3 reads TGTGCCAGCAGTCCAGCGGGAGGGGGGGCGGCCAAAAACATTCAGTACTTC. Based on the CDR3 plus reference TRBV28 and TRBJ2-4, the full variable domain is DVKVTQSSRYLVKRTGEKVFLECVQDMDHENMFWYRQDPGLGLRLIYFSYDVKMKEKGDIPEGYSVSREKKERFSLILESASTNQTSMYLCASSPAGGGAAKNIQYFGAGTRLSVL.

This chain links TRBV7-2 with TRBJ1-2; D may be TRBD1 (5 bases). Germline V CDR1 and CDR2: SGHTA, FQGNSA. The CDR3 loop spans 15 amino acids. Between the trimmed V and J ends, which lost 5 bases and 8 bases, there was a span of 21 bases. CDR3 nucleotides: TGTGCCAGCAGCCCGCGCCGGGACTTAAATGGGGGCTACACCTTC. Translating it yields CASSPRRDLNGGYTF.

The chain couples TRBV7-2 to TRBJ2-2; either TRBD1 or TRBD2 may fit D (6 bases each). Trimming pared 2 bases from V and 2 bases from J, leaving 18 bases between. Germline loops: CDR1 SGHTA, CDR2 FQGNSA. The CDR3 sequence is 18 residues long. The CDR3 here is CASSLYGGLGFNTGELFF. CDR3 DNA: TGTGCCAGCAGCTTATATGGGGGGCTTGGATTTAACACCGGGGAGCTGTTTTTT.

With respect to this clone: A far larger clone is one base from this, pointing to a likely read error. The rearrangement uses TRBV2 and TRBJ1-5, with a possible D match to TRBD1 (5 bases). V was trimmed by 6 bases and J by 3 bases, leaving 15 bases between them. The length of the CDR3 is 15 residues. Germline CDR1 reads SNHLY; CDR2 reads FYNNEI. CDR3 in DNA: TGTGCCAGCAGCGAGTCCGGGGGATACAATCAGCCCCAGCATTTT. It specifies CASSESGGYNQPQHF.

Ten or more counts support this clone. This sample also contains other DNA sequences that code for the same CDR3. This chain joins TRBV6-5 and TRBJ2-3; possible D gene TRBD2, 6 bases. The CDR3 contains 14 residues. Germline V gene lookup returns CDR1 MNHEY and CDR2 SVGAGI. Trimming took off 2 bases at V and 2 bases at J, with 8 bases between the two ends. Here the CDR3 reads CASSYTRDTDTQYF. CDR3 nucleotide sequence: TGTGCCAGCAGTTACACGCGGGACACAGATACGCAGTATTTT.

V is TRBV19 and J is TRBJ2-2, with D hard to call. This CDR3 contains 14 residues. The V end was cut by 6 bases, the J end by 2 bases, with 10 bases between. Germline CDR1 reads LNHDA; CDR2 reads SQIVND (reference sequence). CDR3 protein: CASRQTVNTGELFF. The CDR3 DNA follows: TGTGCCAGTAGACAGACGGTTAACACCGGGGAGCTGTTTTTT.

CDR3 sequence: CASSLGQKNEKLFF. Written as DNA, the CDR3 is TGTGCCAGCAGCTTGGGTCAGAAGAATGAAAAACTGTTTTTT. The chain combines TRBV5-4 with TRBJ1-4; no definite D call. Germline V CDR1 and CDR2: SGHNT, YYREEE (reference sequence). CDR3 size: 14 residues. Trimming took 0 bases from V and 5 from J, leaving 8 bases between them.

A word on this clone: A far more abundant clone sits one base away, making this likely a read error. Other DNA sequences of this sample code for an identical CDR3. The genes are TRBV28 and TRBJ2-7; 7 nucleotides agree with TRBD2. Germline CDR1 and CDR2: MDHEN and SYDVKM. This CDR3 spans 15 amino acids. This chain's CDR3 is CASSYPGGGPYEQYF. The CDR3 nucleotides are TGTGCCAGCAGCTACCCGGGAGGAGGACCTTACGAGCAATACTTC.

The sample holds one count of this clone. This chain connects TRBV19 to TRBJ2-1; D may be TRBD2 (5 bases). The CDR3 contains 13 residues. The germline CDR1 and CDR2 sequences are LNHDA and SQIVND (reference sequence). Trimming pared 3 bases from V and 8 bases from J, leaving 11 bases between. CDR3 sequence (DNA): TGTGCCAGTAGTATCGGTCTAGCTGATGAGCAGTTCTTC. Protein product: CASSIGLADEQFF.

The chain carries TRBV7-3 and TRBJ2-7, with 8 positions matching TRBD2. Germline CDR1 SGHTA, CDR2 FQGTGA. This CDR3 is built from 15 residues. Losses at the gene ends were 5 bases for V and 0 bases for J; bases not matched to a gene: 6. This chain's CDR3 is CASSPQRGSSYEQYF. CDR3 DNA sequence: TGTGCCAGCAGCCCCCAGCGGGGGAGCTCCTACGAGCAGTACTTC.

The chain combines TRBV2 with TRBJ1-5, with D perhaps matching TRBD1 (5 bases). This CDR3 has 13 amino acids. V shed 7 bases and J shed 6 bases, with 13 bases lying between them. The germline V gene encodes CDR1 SNHLY and CDR2 FYNNEI. CDR3 sequence: CASTWGLSQPQHF. In DNA, the CDR3 is TGTGCCAGCACATGGGGCTTAAGTCAGCCCCAGCATTTT.

This clone was seen a single time. V gene TRBV6-1 combines with J gene TRBJ1-3, with a tentative D call TRBD1 (5 bases). V was clipped by 1 base and J by 5 bases, with 9 bases between them. This CDR3 contains 14 residues. Germline CDR1 is MNHNS and CDR2 is SASEGT. CDR3 DNA: TGTGCCAGCAGTGAAGAGGACAACAGAAACACCATATATTTT. Residues: CASSEEDNRNTIYF.

This clone was observed a single time. This chain links TRBV10-2 with TRBJ2-5, with D hard to call. The V end was cut by 9 bases, the J end by 9 bases, with 20 bases between. The CDR3 length is 13 residues. Germline lookup yields CDR1 WSHSY and CDR2 SAAADI. CDR3 in DNA: TGCGCCAGTGGGCTCTCCTCCTTAAGGGCCCAGTACTTC. It translates to CASGLSSLRAQYF.

This clone turned up a few times. The chain links TRBV7-3 to TRBJ2-1; D possibly uses TRBD1 or TRBD2 (6 bases each). CDR1 and CDR2 from the germline V gene are SGHTA and FQGTGA. V was shortened by 4 bases and J by 6 bases, with 13 bases between the two germline ends. The CDR3 loop spans 14 amino acids. The CDR3 nucleotides are TGTGCCAGCAGCTGGACCGGGGGCCTCAATGAGCAGTTCTTC. Residues: CASSWTGGLNEQFF. Together with reference TRBV7-3 and TRBJ2-1, the CDR3 gives the full variable domain: GAGVSQTPSNKVTEKGKYVELRCDPISGHTALYWYRQSLGQGPEFLIYFQGTGAADDSGLPNDRFFAVRPEGSVSTLKIQRTERGDSAVYLCASSWTGGLNEQFFGPGTRLTVL.

This clone has a single count. The CDR3: CASGGGQTPEAFF. DNA of the CDR3: TGTGCCAGCGGCGGGGGACAGACCCCTGAAGCTTTCTTT. The chain couples TRBV9 to TRBJ1-1; 7 bases are shared with TRBD1. The CDR3 sequence is 13 residues long. CDR1 and CDR2 (germline): SGDLS, YYNGEE. V trimming: 7 bases; J trimming: 6 bases; junction bases outside the gene matches: 9.

The chain has TRBV28 and TRBJ2-1, with D possibly matching TRBD1 (6 bases). From germline, CDR1 is MDHEN and CDR2 SYDVKM. Trimming left V 7 bases short and J 1 base short, with 14 bases between. This CDR3 is 15 amino acids long. For the CDR3, the DNA is TGTGCCAGCACCCTCTCCAGGGGATCCTACAATGAGCAGTTCTTC. Protein: CASTLSRGSYNEQFF.

The rearrangement uses TRBV7-9 and TRBJ1-4, with a possible D match to TRBD1 (6 bases). The ends were cut back, 5 bases at V and 4 bases at J, with 14 bases in the middle. Germline-derived CDR1 and CDR2 are SEHNR and FQNEAQ (reference sequence). The CDR3 runs 15 residues. CDR3: CASSAYRADNEKLFF. As DNA, the CDR3 is TGTGCCAGCAGCGCCTACAGGGCGGATAATGAAAAACTGTTTTTT.

Many counts were recorded for this clone. Other nucleotide sequences in the sample specify the same CDR3. The rearrangement joins TRBV5-4 to TRBJ2-3, with 7 bases identical to TRBD2. The CDR3 runs to 15 residues. Per germline, CDR1 SGHNT and CDR2 YYREEE (reference sequence). The V segment lost 0 bases and the J segment 2 bases; nucleotides outside the gene matches: 3. Here the CDR3 reads CASSLGGRVTDTQYF. The CDR3 DNA reads TGTGCCAGCAGCTTGGGTGGGAGGGTCACAGATACGCAGTATTTT.

This clone was recorded once. This likely traces to a read error, being one base from a far larger clone. V gene TRBV4-2 combines with J gene TRBJ2-7; D is ambiguous. The CDR3 extends over 16 amino acids. V was cut by 0 bases and J by 0 bases, with 12 bases left in between. Germline CDR1 is LGHNA and CDR2 is YNFKEQ. The CDR3 DNA reads TGTGCCAGCAGCCAAGACATGGGTGGCAGCTCCTACGAGCAGTACTTC. It translates to CASSQDMGGSSYEQYF.

On this clone itself: A far larger clone lies a single base away; this is likely a read error. The V call is TRBV30, the J call TRBJ2-1; D perhaps matches TRBD1 (5 bases). The CDR3 extends over 13 amino acids. The germline V gene encodes CDR1 GTSNPN and CDR2 SVGIG (reference sequence). The chain's CDR3 is CVWSSLTQGEQFF. The CDR3 DNA follows: TGTGTCTGGAGTAGTCTTACCCAGGGTGAGCAGTTCTTC.